This entry lists 30 T cell receptor beta chains sequenced from one sample in a study of Ad26.COV2.S vaccination and SARS-CoV-2 variants. Sequencing was performed with immunoSEQ multiplex PCR; in TCRdb, only in-frame clones are kept and a portion is missing. This sample carries 300,000 to 400,000 clones, roughly nine tenths of them seen once, and the ten largest clones take about 3.9%. The sample consisted of peripheral blood, taken after recovery from COVID-19. The source of these receptors is a human donor who had recovered from COVID-19.

This chain connects TRBV5-5 to TRBJ2-7; 9 bases agree with TRBD2. This CDR3 is 14 amino acids long. CDR1 and CDR2 (germline): SGHKS, YYEKEE (reference sequence). J was trimmed by 6 bases and V by 1 base; bases with no gene match: 5. CDR3 amino acids: CASSLYRTSAEQYF. The CDR3 nucleotides read TGTGCCAGCAGCTTGTACAGGACTAGCGCCGAGCAGTACTTC.

The chain links TRBV7-9 to TRBJ1-1, with D unclear. V was clipped by 2 bases and J by 2 bases, with 6 bases between them. This CDR3 has 13 residues. CDR1 and CDR2 (germline): SEHNR, FQNEAQ (reference sequence). In DNA form, the CDR3 reads TGTGCCAGCAGCTTAAACATCAACACTGAAGCTTTCTTT. Translating gives CASSLNINTEAFF.

In DNA form, the CDR3 reads TGCGCCAGCAGCACTGGACCGTCGGCCTACGAGCAGTACTTC. Its translation: CASSTGPSAYEQYF. V gene TRBV4-1 combines with J gene TRBJ2-7; D unresolved. Trimming cost V 5 bases and J 2 bases, with 13 bases left between them. The germline gives CDR1 MGHRA, CDR2 YSYEKL. The CDR3 is 14 residues long.

This clone appeared once. The chain couples TRBV7-2 to TRBJ2-1; perhaps TRBD2 as D (7 bases). This CDR3 spans 14 amino acids. Germline CDR1 and CDR2: SGHTA and FQGNSA. V gave up 3 bases and J gave up 8 bases, with 14 bases separating them. In DNA, the CDR3 is TGTGCCAGCAGCTTTTCGGGCGGGGGCGATGAGCAGTTCTTC. Translation: CASSFSGGGDEQFF.

This clone was seen just once. The V call is TRBV9, the J call TRBJ2-3; D might be TRBD1 (5 bases). The CDR3 length is 14 residues. Germline V gene data show CDR1 as SGDLS and CDR2 as YYNGEE. Between the trimmed V and J ends, which lost 4 bases and 2 bases, there was a span of 11 bases. CDR3 in DNA: TGTGCCAGCAGCAGAGGCAGGGACACAGATACGCAGTATTTT. It specifies CASSRGRDTDTQYF.

The chain carries TRBV2 and TRBJ2-7; 7 nucleotides match TRBD1. Trimming cost V 6 bases and J 4 bases; bases outside gene matches: 9. There are 14 residues in the CDR3. Germline CDR1 reads SNHLY; CDR2 reads FYNNEI. For the CDR3, the DNA is TGTGCCAGCAGGCTCACAGGGGCAAGATACGAGCAGTACTTC. Its translation is CASRLTGARYEQYF.

The rearrangement links TRBV29-1 to TRBJ2-5; 9 nucleotides agree with TRBD2. The CDR3 runs 15 residues. CDR1 is SQVTM, CDR2 ANQGSEA, per germline. V shed 4 bases and J 0 bases; nucleotides not matched to a gene: 6. This CDR3 reads CSVGLAGIYQETQYF. For the CDR3, the DNA is TGCAGCGTTGGGCTAGCGGGGATCTACCAAGAGACCCAGTACTTC.

This rearrangement joins TRBV3-1 (or the pseudogene TRBV3-2) to TRBJ1-1; D is uncertain. V was trimmed by 2 bases and J by 3 bases, leaving 7 bases between them. The CDR3 spans 13 residues. Germline V gives CDR1 LGHDT, CDR2 YNNKEL (reference sequence). CDR3 loop: CASSQFQDTEAFF. The CDR3 DNA follows: TGTGCCAGCAGCCAATTCCAAGACACTGAAGCTTTCTTT.

The V gene is TRBV5-1, the J gene TRBJ2-7, with TRBD2 identical over 12 bases. CDR3 length equals 18 residues. Losses at the gene ends were 0 bases for V and 0 bases for J; bases not matched to a gene: 7. CDR1 and CDR2 from the germline V gene are SGHRS and YFSETQ. The CDR3 spells CASSLVGGLAGSSYEQYF. As DNA, the CDR3 is TGCGCCAGCAGCTTGGTTGGCGGACTAGCGGGGAGCTCCTACGAGCAGTACTTC.

The rearrangement joins TRBV28 to TRBJ2-1; perhaps TRBD2 as D (6 bases). There are 13 residues in the CDR3. From germline, CDR1 is MDHEN and CDR2 SYDVKM. V lost 7 bases, J lost 7 bases, and 14 bases lay in between. This CDR3 reads CASKEGFRNEQFF. CDR3 nucleotides: TGTGCCAGCAAGGAGGGATTTCGAAATGAGCAGTTCTTC.

The V and J genes are TRBV4-1 and TRBJ2-3, with D tentatively TRBD2 (6 bases). The CDR3 runs to 13 residues. Germline loops: CDR1 MGHRA, CDR2 YSYEKL. Trimming took off 5 bases at V and 5 bases at J, with 11 bases between the two ends. In nucleotides, the CDR3 is TGCGCCAGCAGCGGAGGGGCGGGAGATACGCAGTATTTT. Protein: CASSGGAGDTQYF.

The chain recombines TRBV5-1 with TRBJ2-1; 10 bases match TRBD2. V gave up 0 bases and J gave up 4 bases; unmatched junction bases: 4. The CDR3 loop spans 16 amino acids. Germline assignment: CDR1 SGHRS and CDR2 YFSETQ. CDR3 amino acids: CASSLDSSGGYNEQFF. The CDR3, as DNA: TGCGCCAGCAGCTTGGATTCTAGCGGGGGTTACAATGAGCAGTTCTTC.

J is TRBJ2-5 and V is TRBV11-2; possibly TRBD2 for D (5 bases). Germline lookup yields CDR1 SGHAT and CDR2 FQNNGV. Trimming cost V 2 bases and J 5 bases, with 9 bases left between them. This CDR3 is built from 13 residues. CDR3 DNA sequence: TGTGCCAGCAGCTTAAGTCCTAGCGAGACCCAGTACTTC. It is translated as CASSLSPSETQYF.

The rearrangement joins TRBV27 to TRBJ2-7; D gene unclear. Deletions cut 4 bases from V and 0 bases from J, with 13 bases between. The CDR3 has 15 residues. From germline, CDR1 is MNHEY and CDR2 SMNVEV (reference sequence). The CDR3 here is CASSSLLLSSYEQYF. DNA of the CDR3: TGTGCCAGCAGTTCCCTCCTGCTGAGCTCCTACGAGCAGTACTTC.

This chain uses TRBV9 with TRBJ1-3; D gene uncertain. The CDR3 is 14 amino acids. Trimming cost V 3 bases and J 0 bases, with 7 bases left between them. The germline V gene encodes CDR1 SGDLS and CDR2 YYNGEE. CDR3 sequence (DNA): TGTGCCAGCAGCGCCCTCAACTCTGGAAACACCATATATTTT. It specifies CASSALNSGNTIYF.

The V gene is TRBV7-2, the J gene TRBJ2-2; TRBD2 agrees at 11 bases. Trimming took 2 bases from V and 2 from J; bases not matched to a gene: 7. The CDR3 totals 18 residues. Germline CDR1 and CDR2: SGHTA and FQGNSA. The CDR3 reads CASSLYASGGSNTGELFF. DNA of the CDR3: TGTGCCAGCAGCTTATATGCTAGCGGGGGGTCTAACACCGGGGAGCTGTTTTTT.

This clone was seen more than once but under ten times. The J gene is TRBJ1-3, the V gene TRBV18; 7 bases map to TRBD1. V lost 3 bases, J lost 0 bases, and 8 bases stayed unmatched. The length of the CDR3 is 17 residues. Germline V gene sequence: CDR1 KGHSH, CDR2 LQKENI. CDR3 DNA sequence: TGTGCCAGCTCACCGATGGGACAGACATTCTCTGGAAACACCATATATTTT. This translates into CASSPMGQTFSGNTIYF. Variable domain in full (rest from reference TRBV18 and TRBJ1-3): NAGVMQNPRHLVRRRGQEARLRCSPMKGHSHVYWYRQLPEEGLKFMVYLQKENIIDESGMPKERFSAEFPKEGPSILRIQQVVRGDSAAYFCASSPMGQTFSGNTIYFGEGSWLTVV.

The CDR3 DNA follows: TGTGCCAGTAGTCACCTTATTGGCAGGGGGCACGGCTACACCTTC. It specifies CASSHLIGRGHGYTF. The chain uses TRBV19 and TRBJ1-2, with 8 bases identical to TRBD1. The germline V gene has CDR1 LNHDA and CDR2 SQIVND (reference sequence). The CDR3 is 15 amino acids. V gave up 5 bases and J gave up 8 bases; unmatched junction bases: 13.

The gene calls are TRBV10-3 and TRBJ1-1; D is uncertain. The V gene's germline CDR1 is ENHRY and CDR2 SYGVKD. V lost 7 bases, J lost 1 base, and 10 bases lay in between. The CDR3 runs to 13 residues. The CDR3 nucleotides are TGTGCCATCACTCCAGTTTCGAACACTGAAGCTTTCTTT. The encoded protein is CAITPVSNTEAFF.

This clone occurred once. The chain uses TRBV12-3 or TRBV12-4 and TRBJ2-7; D possibly corresponds to TRBD1 (5 bases). The V end lost 3 bases, the J end lost 6 bases, and 9 bases lay between the germline ends. This CDR3 contains 12 residues. CDR3 coding DNA: TGTGCCAGCAGTTTCGGAGACAGCGAGCAGTACTTC. Its protein product is CASSFGDSEQYF.

J is TRBJ2-3 and V is TRBV7-9; D could derive from TRBD1 or TRBD2 (6 bases each). This CDR3 comprises 17 residues. The V gene lost 2 bases and the J gene lost 2 bases, with 17 bases spanning the gap. From germline, CDR1 is SEHNR and CDR2 FQNEAQ (reference sequence). The CDR3, as DNA: TGTGCCAGCAGCTTAAGAGGGGGGCGATTAGACACAGATACGCAGTATTTT. It yields the protein CASSLRGGRLDTDTQYF.

The chain is built from TRBV3-1 (or the pseudogene TRBV3-2) and TRBJ1-2, with D maybe TRBD1 (5 bases). There are 14 residues in the CDR3. Trimming left V 5 bases short and J 0 bases short, with 10 bases between. Germline V gene data show CDR1 as LGHDT and CDR2 as YNNKEL (reference sequence). This CDR3 reads CASSWGRTNYGYTF. The CDR3 DNA reads TGTGCCAGCAGCTGGGGCCGAACTAACTATGGCTACACCTTC.

This clone appeared a few times. The V gene is TRBV5-6, the J gene TRBJ1-2, with D possibly matching TRBD1 (5 bases). Germline assignment: CDR1 SGHDT and CDR2 YYEEEE. This CDR3 comprises 14 residues. Between the trimmed V and J ends, which lost 0 bases and 3 bases, there was a span of 9 bases. CDR3 sequence reads: CASSLGTGHYGYTF. For the CDR3, the DNA is TGTGCCAGCAGCTTGGGTACGGGGCACTATGGCTACACCTTC.

The genes are TRBV2 and TRBJ2-7, with 15 bases identical to TRBD2. Germline V gene data show CDR1 as SNHLY and CDR2 as FYNNEI. This CDR3 region has 16 residues. The ends lost 8 bases at V and 0 bases at J; junction bases unmatched: 5. CDR3 nucleotides: TGTGCCAGCGGACTAGCGGGGGGGAGGAGCTCCTACGAGCAGTACTTC. Protein sequence: CASGLAGGRSSYEQYF.

The gene calls are TRBV5-1 and TRBJ1-3; D uncertain. With 0 bases removed from V and 3 bases from J, the gap between germline ends came to 13 bases. Germline V CDR1 and CDR2: SGHRS, YFSETQ. CDR3 size: 16 residues. The CDR3 here is CASSLVPGRVGNTIYF. CDR3 coding DNA: TGCGCCAGCAGCTTGGTACCTGGGAGGGTTGGAAACACCATATATTTT.

This clone was observed a single time. V usage is TRBV19 and J usage is TRBJ1-6, with 9 bases lining up with TRBD1. The trim removed 8 bases at V and 7 bases at J, leaving 3 bases unmatched. The CDR3 runs to 13 residues. Germline values: CDR1 LNHDA, CDR2 SQIVND (reference sequence). The CDR3 loop is CASGTGTNSPLHF. The CDR3 coding sequence is TGTGCCAGTGGGACAGGGACGAATTCACCCCTCCACTTT.

The rearrangement joins TRBV3-1 (or the pseudogene TRBV3-2) to TRBJ1-2; D may be TRBD1 (5 bases). The CDR3 consists of 17 residues. V shed 0 bases and J shed 4 bases, with 18 bases lying between them. Germline CDR1 LGHDT, CDR2 YNNKEL (reference sequence). CDR3 sequence: CASSQEGRDLRSYGYTF. The CDR3 DNA reads TGTGCCAGCAGCCAAGAGGGGCGCGACCTGAGGAGCTATGGCTACACCTTC.

The V call is TRBV5-3, the J call TRBJ2-6; D gene ambiguous. TRBV5-3 belongs to the ORF category, with a function that is uncertain. The CDR3 sequence is 14 residues long. Deletions cut 8 bases from V and 0 bases from J, with 9 bases between. CDR3 sequence: CASGEISGANVLTF. The CDR3 region has the DNA TGTGCCAGCGGAGAGATCTCTGGGGCCAACGTCCTGACTTTC.

Points on this clone: Mismatch with germline at one junction end may stem from a read error. The rearrangement joins TRBV9 to TRBJ2-7, with TRBD1 matching 10 bases. This CDR3 comprises 14 residues. Looked up from germline, CDR1 is SGDLS and CDR2 is YYNGEE. The CDR3 region has the DNA TGTGCCACCTCACCGGGACAGGGGTCCTACGAGCAGCACTTC. Its translation is CATSPGQGSYEQHF.

In its sample, this clone was seen a few times. This chain links TRBV9 with TRBJ1-6, with 7 nucleotides matching TRBD1. CDR1 and CDR2 from the germline V gene are SGDLS and YYNGEE. The CDR3 extends over 16 amino acids. The trim removed 0 bases at V and 10 bases at J, leaving 10 bases unmatched. CDR3 amino acids: CASSVAETGYRSPLHF. The CDR3, as DNA: TGTGCCAGCAGCGTAGCGGAGACAGGGTATAGATCACCCCTCCACTTT.